This paragraph reports one T cell receptor (beta chain). This clonotype was seen a few times. The target of this receptor is not known. Per-base quality was not reported, and no clone a single base away is much larger than it. Sequences ENHRY (CDR1) and SYGVKD (CDR2) are obtained from the germline V gene. The V end gives up 9 bases and the J end 1 base, leaving 1 base in the junction not matched to a gene. The CDR3 contains 12 residues, cysteine and phenylalanine counted. The read is trimmed to its CDR3 DNA, 36 bases read in frame from base 1. This specimen comes from a study of identical twins (dated by TCRdb to the mid-2010s). In terms of the full investigation: The study deep-sequenced TCR alpha and beta repertoires from monozygotic twins, unrelated adults of various ages and cord blood to test whether fetal clonotypes persist. Replicate twin experiments were performed at different times using different library preparation protocols to rule out contamination. Overall results and qualifications from the work: Fewer insertions were carried by abundant cord blood beta clonotypes; a weaker similar trend was observed in young adult naive repertoires, while no such trend was observed in memory repertoires. In monozygotic twins, out-of-frame TCR alpha sharing was systematically underestimated by recombination models, although the models agreed with sharing between unrelated individuals. Conclusions relied on cross-sectional statistical analysis, since the same donors could not be followed over many years. Zero-insertion analyses could be partly confounded by invariant T cells such as MAIT and iNKT, though diverse VJ usage argued against such confounding for most clonotypes. Compared with coincidental sharing between unrelated individuals, out-of-frame TCR alpha sequences shared between twins had an excess of sequences with low generation probability. Excess twin sharing in beta out-of-frame sequences was weaker because fewer shared sequences lowered the signal-to-noise ratio.

Library method: 5' RACE. The listed sequencing device is Illumina HiSeq 2000. A universal primer binding site was introduced by template switching, and a unique molecular identifier was present in the final cDNA, enabling accurate counting of TCR cDNA molecules. First-strand cDNA for TCR alpha and beta chains was synthesized from specific primers in the conserved constant-segment region. To control for contamination, every cDNA library carried two barcodes: a SMART-Mk sample barcode plus Illumina barcodes. TruSeq adapter sequences, together with Illumina sample barcodes, were added in two successive PCR steps. Sequencing of the TCR alpha and beta cDNA libraries was done on the Illumina HiSeq platform using custom primers. Per the original workflow: Raw reads were processed with MiGEC to extract unique molecular identifiers, and MiXCR was used to determine CDR3 positions. For each individual, recombination models were inferred using an EM algorithm with the repgenHMM and IGoR tools. The analysis of shared clonotypes was done with the tcR package in R, with sharing normalized by the product of cloneset sizes. To study raw recombination without the effects of thymic and clonal selection, out-of-frame nonproductive sequences were analyzed. TCRdb cleaned the public reads at Q25 with fastp, built clones with MiXCR and kept in-frame beta chains. Each CDR3 protein gets just one entry, which takes the most common genes and DNA from the rows behind it. TCRdb, not the authors, supplied the V and J calls. This sample comprises hundreds of thousands of distinct CDR3 sequences, about 14% of them detected only once. The top ten clones comprise around 9.5% of the sample.

Every donor was a healthy Caucasian. Using Miltenyi CD45RO+ enrichment and human naive T-cell isolation kits, memory (CD45RO+) and naive T cells were isolated from PBMC. The sequence was collected from a woman between 18 and 29 years old in good health. The sequencing input was memory (CD45RO+) T cells sorted from blood. Sample cell subset or site, as interpreted from the label and publication: CD45RO+ enriched T cells. The chain employs TRBV10-3 and TRBJ2-5; TRBD2 aligns with 8 central bases. The CDR3 protein: CAIGTSQETQYF. The DNA is as follows: TGTGCCATAGGGACTAGCCAAGAGACCCAGTACTTC.